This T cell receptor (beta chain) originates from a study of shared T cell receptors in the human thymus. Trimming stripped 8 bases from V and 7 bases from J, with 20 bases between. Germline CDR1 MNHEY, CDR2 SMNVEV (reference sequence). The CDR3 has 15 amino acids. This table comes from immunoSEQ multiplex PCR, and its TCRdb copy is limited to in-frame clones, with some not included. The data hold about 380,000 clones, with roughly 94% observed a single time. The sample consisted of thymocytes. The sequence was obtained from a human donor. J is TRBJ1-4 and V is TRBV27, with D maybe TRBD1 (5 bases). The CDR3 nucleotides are TGTGCCAGCCGAAGATGGGGACGGAGGCGTGAAAAACTGTTTTTT. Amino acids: CASRRWGRRREKLFF.